This T cell receptor (beta chain) derives from a study of T cells in Graves' hyperthyroidism and ophthalmopathy. Study-wide points: Patients with ophthalmopathy were separated from those with stable hyperthyroidism by a 13 V-J model.

Researchers amplified the TCR beta CDR3 regions from RNA transcripts. First-round RT-PCR with HTBI primers amplified the TCR CDR3 region. One entry per CDR3 protein, called by TCRdb with MiXCR from the multiplex PCR reads. The table includes some 350,000 distinct CDR3 sequences, more than 15% detected once. This CDR3 comprises 15 residues. Germline V gene sequence: CDR1 DFQATT, CDR2 SNEGSKA (reference sequence). The ends lost 4 bases at V and 4 bases at J; junction bases unmatched: 10. This clonotype has a count of ten or more. Its specificity is not known. Each diagnosis was grounded in clinical symptoms, serum thyroxine and TRAb, thyroid ultrasound, and orbital computed tomography. A sample of blood taken at first hyperthyroidism diagnosis preceded any ophthalmopathy symptoms.

Sequenced sample: blood. This chain joins TRBV20-1 and TRBJ2-1; 7 bases align to TRBD2. The source is a woman between 18 and 29 years old with Graves' hyperthyroidism that later progressed to Graves' ophthalmopathy. For the CDR3, the DNA is TGCAGTGCTAAGGAACTAGCGACGGATTACAATGAGCAGTTCTTC. Its translation is CSAKELATDYNEQFF.